The clone carrying this TCR beta chain was seen a few times. Its antigen is unknown. The source of the sample is a study of beta chain features in type 1 diabetes. Expressed TCRB transcripts were sequenced after all isolated RNA was converted to cDNA. TCRdb's table, derived via immunoSEQ multiplex PCR, lists solely in-frame clones and lacks some. This sample has roughly 330,000 clones, with 8% to 13% found just once. Broader study findings: In type 1 diabetes patients, VDJ junctions had fewer insertions; deletions at these junctions were more frequent.

V lost 3 bases to trimming and J lost 6 bases, with 14 bases between them. This CDR3 has 15 residues. Germline CDR1 reads SGHTA; CDR2 reads FQGNSA. The chain has TRBV7-2 and TRBJ2-2; TRBD2 might be the D (6 bases). The receptor was isolated from a woman in her thirties in good health. The sample was naive CD4+ T cells from blood. CDR3 amino acids: CASSFPGLPPGELFF. Written as DNA, the CDR3 is TGTGCCAGCAGCTTCCCGGGACTCCCTCCCGGGGAGCTGTTTTTT.